This T cell receptor (beta chain) was recorded in a study of CD8 T cells in ankylosing spondylitis. This clonotype was counted ten times or more. The antigen is not known. The CDR3 runs to 15 residues. Trimming removed 2 bases at V and 2 bases at J, with 11 bases between. Germline CDR1 is SGDLS and CDR2 is YYNGEE. Using its own MiXCR run on the 5' RACE reads, TCRdb lists one record per CDR3 protein. This sample has 35,000 to 50,000 distinct CDR3 sequences, with approximately 3% found just once. The study, taken as a whole, reports: Blood from ankylosing spondylitis patients appeared to carry a characteristic roughly 8-variant TCR beta motif. Some motif variants had been reported before (in reactive arthritis synovial fluid and blood).

Sequencing was performed on blood, either unsorted or a sorted T cell fraction (not recorded which). This TCR was recovered from a male donor with ankylosing spondylitis or in good health (not recorded which). The chain carries TRBV9 and TRBJ2-1, with TRBD1 as a possible D gene (5 bases). DNA of the CDR3: TGTGCCAGCAGCGTGACAGTAGGGGCCTACAATGAGCAGTTCTTC. The encoded protein is CASSVTVGAYNEQFF.